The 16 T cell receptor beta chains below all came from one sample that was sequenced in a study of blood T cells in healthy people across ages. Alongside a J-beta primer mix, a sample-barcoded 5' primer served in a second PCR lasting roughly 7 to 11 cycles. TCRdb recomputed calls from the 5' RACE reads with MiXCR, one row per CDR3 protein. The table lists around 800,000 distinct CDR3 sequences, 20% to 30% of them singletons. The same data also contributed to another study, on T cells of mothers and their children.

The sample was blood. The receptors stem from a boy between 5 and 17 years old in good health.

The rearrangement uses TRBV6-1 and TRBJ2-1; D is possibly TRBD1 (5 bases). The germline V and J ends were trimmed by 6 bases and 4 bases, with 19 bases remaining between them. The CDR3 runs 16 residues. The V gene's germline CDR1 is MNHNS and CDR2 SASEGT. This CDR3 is CASSLGRAGPYNEQFF. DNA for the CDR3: TGTGCCAGCAGCCTGGGGCGAGCTGGCCCTTACAATGAGCAGTTCTTC.

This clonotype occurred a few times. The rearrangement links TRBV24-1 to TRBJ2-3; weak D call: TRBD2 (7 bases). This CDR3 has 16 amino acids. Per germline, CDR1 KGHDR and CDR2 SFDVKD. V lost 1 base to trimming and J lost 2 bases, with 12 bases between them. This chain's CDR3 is CATSDFRGALTDTQYF. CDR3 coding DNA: TGTGCCACCAGTGATTTTCGGGGGGCCCTCACAGATACGCAGTATTTT.

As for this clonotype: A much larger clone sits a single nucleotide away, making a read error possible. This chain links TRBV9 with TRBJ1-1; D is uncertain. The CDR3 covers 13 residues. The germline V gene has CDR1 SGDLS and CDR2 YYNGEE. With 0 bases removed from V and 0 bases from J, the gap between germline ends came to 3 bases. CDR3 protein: CASSVDMNTEAFF. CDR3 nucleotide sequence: TGTGCCAGCAGCGTAGACATGAACACTGAAGCTTTCTTT.

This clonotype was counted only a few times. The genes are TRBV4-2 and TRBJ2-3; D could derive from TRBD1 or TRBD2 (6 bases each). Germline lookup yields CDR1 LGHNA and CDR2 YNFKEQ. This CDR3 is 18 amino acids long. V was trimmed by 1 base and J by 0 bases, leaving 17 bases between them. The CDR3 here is CASSQGRWRGTSTDTQYF. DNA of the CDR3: TGTGCCAGCAGCCAAGGTAGATGGAGGGGGACTAGCACAGATACGCAGTATTTT.

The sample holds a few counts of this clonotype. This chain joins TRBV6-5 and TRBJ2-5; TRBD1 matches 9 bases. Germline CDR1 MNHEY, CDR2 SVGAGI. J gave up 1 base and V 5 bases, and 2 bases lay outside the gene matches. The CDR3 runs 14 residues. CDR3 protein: CASSQQGAQETQYF. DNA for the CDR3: TGTGCCAGCAGTCAACAGGGGGCCCAAGAGACCCAGTACTTC.

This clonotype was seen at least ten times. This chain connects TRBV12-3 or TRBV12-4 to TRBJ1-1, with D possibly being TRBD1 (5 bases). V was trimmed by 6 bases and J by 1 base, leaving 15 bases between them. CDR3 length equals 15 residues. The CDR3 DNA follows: TGTGCCAGCAGGGTAAGGGACGGATCGAACACTGAAGCTTTCTTT. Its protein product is CASRVRDGSNTEAFF.

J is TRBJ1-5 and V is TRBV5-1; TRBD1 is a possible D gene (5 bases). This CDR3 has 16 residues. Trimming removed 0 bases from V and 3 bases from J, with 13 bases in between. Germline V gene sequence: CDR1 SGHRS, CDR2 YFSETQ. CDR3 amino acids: CASSLAPKGDNQPQHF. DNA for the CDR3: TGCGCCAGCAGCTTGGCCCCAAAAGGGGACAATCAGCCCCAGCATTTT.

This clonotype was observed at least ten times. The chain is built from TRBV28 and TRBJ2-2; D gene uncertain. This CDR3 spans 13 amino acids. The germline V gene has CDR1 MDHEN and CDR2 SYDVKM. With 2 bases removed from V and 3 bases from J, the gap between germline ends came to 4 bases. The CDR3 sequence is CASSLLDTGELFF. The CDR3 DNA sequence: TGTGCCAGCAGTTTACTAGACACCGGGGAGCTGTTTTTT.

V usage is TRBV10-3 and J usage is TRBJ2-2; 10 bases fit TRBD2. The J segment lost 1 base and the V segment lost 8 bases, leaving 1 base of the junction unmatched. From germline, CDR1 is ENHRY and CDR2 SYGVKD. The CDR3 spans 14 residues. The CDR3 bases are TGTGCCATCCGGACTAGCGGGAACACCGGGGAGCTGTTTTTT. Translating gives CAIRTSGNTGELFF.

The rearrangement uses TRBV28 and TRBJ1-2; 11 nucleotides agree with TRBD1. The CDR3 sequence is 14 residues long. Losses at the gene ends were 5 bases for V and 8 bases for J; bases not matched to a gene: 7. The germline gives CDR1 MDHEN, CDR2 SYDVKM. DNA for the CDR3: TGTGCCAGCAGTCCTGCGGGACAGGGGGTCGGCTACACCTTC. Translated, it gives CASSPAGQGVGYTF.

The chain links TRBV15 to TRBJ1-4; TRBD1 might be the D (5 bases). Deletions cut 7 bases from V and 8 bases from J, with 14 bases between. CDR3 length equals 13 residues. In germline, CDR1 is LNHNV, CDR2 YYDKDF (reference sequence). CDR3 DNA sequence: TGTGCCACCATCGGGGGGAATGCAGAAAAACTGTTTTTT. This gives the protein CATIGGNAEKLFF.

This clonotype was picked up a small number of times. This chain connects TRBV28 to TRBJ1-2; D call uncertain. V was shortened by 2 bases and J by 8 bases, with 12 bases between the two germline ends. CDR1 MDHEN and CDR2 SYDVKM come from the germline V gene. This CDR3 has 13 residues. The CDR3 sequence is CASSLNPREGYTF. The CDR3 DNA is TGTGCCAGCAGTTTAAACCCAAGGGAAGGCTACACCTTC.

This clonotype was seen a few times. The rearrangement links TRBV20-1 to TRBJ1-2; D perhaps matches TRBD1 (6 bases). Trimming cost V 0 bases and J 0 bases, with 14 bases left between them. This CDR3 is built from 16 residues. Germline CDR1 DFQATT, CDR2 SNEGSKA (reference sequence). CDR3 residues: CSARDPGGIANYGYTF. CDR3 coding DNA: TGCAGTGCTAGAGATCCGGGGGGCATAGCTAACTATGGCTACACCTTC.

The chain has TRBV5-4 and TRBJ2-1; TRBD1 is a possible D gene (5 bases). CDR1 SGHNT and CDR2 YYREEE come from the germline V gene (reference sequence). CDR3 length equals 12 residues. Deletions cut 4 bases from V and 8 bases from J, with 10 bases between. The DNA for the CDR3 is TGTGCCAGCAGCGCCCAGGGATATGAGCAGTTCTTC. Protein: CASSAQGYEQFF.

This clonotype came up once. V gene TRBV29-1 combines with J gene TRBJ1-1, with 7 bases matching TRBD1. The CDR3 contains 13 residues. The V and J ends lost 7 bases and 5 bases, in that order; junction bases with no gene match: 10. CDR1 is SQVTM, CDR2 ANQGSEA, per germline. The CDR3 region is CSGQGGGNTEAFF. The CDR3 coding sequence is TGCAGCGGACAGGGAGGGGGGAATACTGAAGCTTTCTTT.

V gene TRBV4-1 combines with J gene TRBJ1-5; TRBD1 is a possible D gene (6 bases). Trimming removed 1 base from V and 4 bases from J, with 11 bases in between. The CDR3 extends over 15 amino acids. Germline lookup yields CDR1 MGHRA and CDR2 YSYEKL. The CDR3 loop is CASSQGGGSNQPQHF. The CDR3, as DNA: TGCGCCAGCAGCCAAGGAGGGGGGAGTAATCAGCCCCAGCATTTT.